This T cell receptor (beta chain) derives from a study of technical replicates of blood from several donors. CDR1 is SGHNT and CDR2 is YENEEA in the germline V gene. V lost 2 bases to trimming and J lost 9 bases, with 11 bases between them. The CDR3 is 13 amino acids. The protocol was immunoSEQ multiplex PCR, while the TCRdb copy is restricted to in-frame clones and leaves out a portion. The repertoire includes some 84,000 clones, roughly 90% of them detected once, and 0.39% sits in the top ten. Source material: T cells isolated from PBMCs. The rearrangement joins TRBV11-3 to TRBJ2-1; no definite D call. This clonotype was sampled from a human donor in good health. CDR3 DNA: TGTGCCAGCAGCTTATGGATGTGGAGTGAGCAGTTCTTC. Translating gives CASSLWMWSEQFF.